This T cell receptor (beta chain) was identified during a study of regulatory T cells in long-lasting Graves disease. The time point: newly diagnosed GD, antithyroid drugs for less than 3 months. Making the TCR library involved RNA that had been extracted from PBMCs. This CDR3 is 14 amino acids long. The junction had 0 bases not matched to a gene; V was cut back by 3 bases and J by 1 base. CDR1 is SGHKS, CDR2 YYEKEE, per germline (reference sequence). The authors built TCR beta libraries using iRepertoire HTBI primers and Arm-PCR of CDR3 regions. Authors' analysis steps: The identification of 62 TRBV and 14 TRBJ segments was made across samples. TCRdb fed the multiplex PCR reads into MiXCR, producing one record per CDR3 protein. The V and J calls were determined by TCRdb, not by the authors. Of over 500,000 distinct CDR3 sequences listed, roughly 15% are singletons. This clonotype was picked up many times. Its specificity is unknown.

Study conclusions and caveats: There was favoring of TRBV28, TRBJ1-2 and TRBJ2-5 in persistent disease. Persistent-disease Graves' patients showed less TCR diversity than new cases.

These sequences were also reported in another study, on T cells in Graves' hyperthyroidism and ophthalmopathy.

This material consisted of peripheral blood mononuclear cells (PBMCs), taken at new diagnosis, from a patient treated with antithyroid drugs. This chain joins TRBV5-5 and TRBJ2-3; 9 bases are a match to TRBD1. The receptor's source is a young man with Graves disease. The CDR3 here is CASSWTGGTDTQYF. The DNA of the CDR3 is TGTGCCAGCAGCTGGACAGGGGGCACAGATACGCAGTATTTT.